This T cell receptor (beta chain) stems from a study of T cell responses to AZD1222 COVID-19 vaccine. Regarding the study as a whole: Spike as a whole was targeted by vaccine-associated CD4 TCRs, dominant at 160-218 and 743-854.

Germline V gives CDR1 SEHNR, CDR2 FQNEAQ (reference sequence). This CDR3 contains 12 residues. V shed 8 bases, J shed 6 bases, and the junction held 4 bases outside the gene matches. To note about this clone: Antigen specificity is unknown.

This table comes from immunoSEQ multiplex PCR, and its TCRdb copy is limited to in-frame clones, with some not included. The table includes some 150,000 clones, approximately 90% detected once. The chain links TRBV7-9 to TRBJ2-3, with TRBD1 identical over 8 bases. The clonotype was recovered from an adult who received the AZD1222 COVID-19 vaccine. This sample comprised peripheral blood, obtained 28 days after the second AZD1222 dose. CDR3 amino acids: CASQGAGDTQYF. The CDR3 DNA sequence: TGTGCCAGCCAGGGGGCAGGGGATACGCAGTATTTT.